Listed here are 16 T cell receptor beta chains from one sample, sequenced in a study of vaccination and CD4 T cells after COVID-19. For these receptors, no antigen is known. The Oncomine TCR Beta short-read assay sequenced DNA from cultured CD4+ T cells. TCRdb processed the PCR reads anew with MiXCR; each CDR3 protein has one entry. The table lists fewer than 25,000 distinct CDR3 sequences, around 50% of them singletons, with roughly 5.6% in the top ten. Sample treatment: roughly ten-day PBMC culture with coronavirus spike peptide pools or control peptides (ViraFEST assay). Sequenced: CD4+ T cells from blood, cultured in vitro. The receptor source for this set is a human donor who had recovered from COVID-19.

This chain links TRBV15 with TRBJ2-7; 8 bases are shared with TRBD1. V was clipped by 0 bases and J by 7 bases; unmatched bases: 5. The CDR3 contains 14 residues. CDR1 and CDR2 from the germline V gene are LNHNV and YYDKDF (reference sequence). The CDR3 spells CATSRDLTGGEQYF. Here the CDR3 DNA reads TGTGCCACCAGCAGAGATTTAACAGGGGGGGAGCAGTACTTC.

This clonotype was recorded once. The chain couples TRBV6-1 to TRBJ2-7, with D possibly being TRBD2 (6 bases). CDR1 and CDR2 (germline): MNHNS, SASEGT. The CDR3 loop spans 13 amino acids. V was cut by 1 base and J by 7 bases, with 11 bases left in between. The CDR3 coding sequence is TGTGCCAGCAGTGAAGTTGGGGGGAGGGAGCAGTACTTC. Its translation: CASSEVGGREQYF.

The chain joins TRBV6-1 to TRBJ2-5, with 11 bases identical to TRBD1. The V and J ends lost 5 bases and 6 bases, in that order; junction bases with no gene match: 11. Looked up from germline, CDR1 is MNHNS and CDR2 is SASEGT. The CDR3 loop spans 16 amino acids. Here the CDR3 reads CASSRSPGQGGKTQYF. In DNA, the CDR3 is TGTGCCAGCAGTCGAAGTCCGGGACAGGGGGGAAAGACCCAGTACTTC.

The genes are TRBV6-5 and TRBJ2-5; 7 nucleotides agree with TRBD2. The J segment lost 1 base and the V segment lost 4 bases, leaving 6 bases of the junction unmatched. Germline CDR1 and CDR2: MNHEY and SVGAGI. This CDR3 is built from 15 residues. In DNA, the CDR3 is TGTGCCAGCAGTTCCTCGACTAGCACCCAAGAGACCCAGTACTTC. It translates to CASSSSTSTQETQYF.

The genes are TRBV19 and TRBJ1-5, with no clear D. The CDR3 consists of 14 residues. The germline CDR1 and CDR2 sequences are LNHDA and SQIVND (reference sequence). V was cut by 4 bases and J by 2 bases, with 9 bases left in between. CDR3 sequence reads: CASSTNDGNQPQHF. The CDR3 DNA sequence: TGTGCCAGTAGTACCAACGACGGCAATCAGCCCCAGCATTTT.

This clonotype was recorded a few times. The V and J genes are TRBV12-3 or TRBV12-4 and TRBJ2-5, with 8 nucleotides matching TRBD2. The CDR3 sequence is 15 residues long. The junction had 6 bases not matched to a gene; V was cut back by 1 base and J by 5 bases. The CDR3 sequence: CASSLGGLGQETQYF. In nucleotides, the CDR3 is TGTGCCAGCAGTTTAGGGGGACTAGGTCAGGAGACCCAGTACTTC.

J is TRBJ2-1 and V is TRBV24-1; 8 bases match TRBD1. The germline CDR1 and CDR2 sequences are KGHDR and SFDVKD. The V and J ends lost 7 bases and 9 bases, in that order; junction bases with no gene match: 10. This CDR3 comprises 14 residues. CDR3 nucleotide sequence: TGTGCCACCAGGTCGACCAGGGGGCGCGGTGAGCAGTTCTTC. This gives the protein CATRSTRGRGEQFF.

This clonotype was recorded a few times. The rearrangement links TRBV20-1 to TRBJ2-5, with 12 bases fitting TRBD2. The germline gives CDR1 DFQATT, CDR2 SNEGSKA (reference sequence). The junction had 9 bases not matched to a gene; V was cut back by 3 bases and J by 4 bases. This CDR3 has 16 amino acids. The CDR3 DNA sequence: TGCAGTGCTAGTACTAGCGGGAGGTTTCGCGGAGAGACCCAGTACTTC. Its translation is CSASTSGRFRGETQYF.

The chain links TRBV12-3 or TRBV12-4 to TRBJ1-6, with D uncertain. V was trimmed by 8 bases and J by 7 bases, leaving 12 bases between them. This CDR3 spans 13 amino acids. The CDR3 DNA is TGTGCCAGCCACGGGATACCAAATTCACCCCTCCACTTT. The encoded protein is CASHGIPNSPLHF.

V gene TRBV6-1 combines with J gene TRBJ2-3, with 12 bases lining up with TRBD2. This CDR3 region has 16 residues. V dropped 7 bases and J dropped 4; count of bases not matched to a gene: 9. Germline lookup yields CDR1 MNHNS and CDR2 SASEGT. The CDR3 DNA sequence: TGTGCCAGCACCACTAGCGGGAGGATAAGGTCAGATACGCAGTATTTT. Translation gives CASTTSGRIRSDTQYF.

The rearrangement links TRBV6-5 to TRBJ2-7, with 11 bases that match TRBD2. J was trimmed by 0 bases and V by 2 bases; bases with no gene match: 3. The CDR3 totals 16 residues. In germline, CDR1 is MNHEY, CDR2 SVGAGI. The chain's CDR3 is CASSYGGTSGSYEQYF. CDR3 coding DNA: TGTGCCAGCAGTTACGGTGGGACTAGCGGCTCCTACGAGCAGTACTTC.

V and J are TRBV20-1 and TRBJ1-2; D not certain. Germline V gene lookup returns CDR1 DFQATT and CDR2 SNEGSKA (reference sequence). The CDR3 consists of 12 residues. V was clipped by 5 bases and J by 2 bases, with 9 bases between them. The DNA for the CDR3 is TGCAGTGCTTGGGTTGGCAACTATGGCTACACCTTC. This codes for CSAWVGNYGYTF.

The CDR3 DNA sequence: TGCGCCAGCAGCTTGGGCATGTTGGTCTCACCCCTCCACTTT. This gives the protein CASSLGMLVSPLHF. V usage is TRBV5-1 and J usage is TRBJ1-6; D is unclear. This CDR3 comprises 14 residues. Trimming took off 0 bases at V and 10 bases at J, with 11 bases between the two ends. Germline V gene sequence: CDR1 SGHRS, CDR2 YFSETQ.

J is TRBJ2-1 and V is TRBV20-1, with TRBD2 matching 14 bases. Per germline, CDR1 DFQATT and CDR2 SNEGSKA (reference sequence). The CDR3 extends over 19 amino acids. The V segment lost 0 bases and the J segment 5 bases; nucleotides outside the gene matches: 12. The CDR3 sequence is CSARDLTSGRERINNEQFF. DNA for the CDR3: TGCAGTGCTAGAGATTTGACTAGCGGGAGGGAAAGGATCAACAATGAGCAGTTCTTC.

V and J are TRBV7-9 and TRBJ2-7; D not resolved. CDR3 length equals 14 residues. The V gene lost 3 bases and the J gene lost 2 bases, with 11 bases spanning the gap. Germline-derived CDR1 and CDR2 are SEHNR and FQNEAQ (reference sequence). The CDR3 region is CASSLVGKPYEQYF. The DNA of the CDR3 is TGTGCCAGCAGCTTGGTAGGGAAGCCCTACGAGCAGTACTTC.

The chain recombines TRBV28 with TRBJ2-2, with 11 bases matching TRBD2. This CDR3 comprises 16 residues. The germline CDR1 and CDR2 sequences are MDHEN and SYDVKM. Losses at the gene ends were 3 bases for V and 7 bases for J; bases not matched to a gene: 7. The DNA for the CDR3 is TGTGCCAGCAGTTTTGCTAGCGGGAGGACCCACGGGGAGCTGTTTTTT. This sequence encodes CASSFASGRTHGELFF.